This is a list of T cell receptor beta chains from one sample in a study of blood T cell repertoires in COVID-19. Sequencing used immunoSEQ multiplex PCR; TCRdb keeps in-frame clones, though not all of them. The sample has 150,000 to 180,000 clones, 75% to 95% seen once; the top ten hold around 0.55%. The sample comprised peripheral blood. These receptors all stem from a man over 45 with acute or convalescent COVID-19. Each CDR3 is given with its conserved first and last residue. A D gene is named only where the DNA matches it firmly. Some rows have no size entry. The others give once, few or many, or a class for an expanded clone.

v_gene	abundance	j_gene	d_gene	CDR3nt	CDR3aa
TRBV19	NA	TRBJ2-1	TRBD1	TGTGCCAGTAGTATAGGGACAGGGGTCTACAATGAGCAGTTCTTC	CASSIGTGVYNEQFF
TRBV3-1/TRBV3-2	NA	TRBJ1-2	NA	TGTGCCAGCAGCCAAGCCAGGGTGGGGATTTCCTTC	CASSQARVGISF
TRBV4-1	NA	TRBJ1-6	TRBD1	TGCGCCAGCAGCAGGGACAGATTGAATTCACCCCTCCACTTT	CASSRDRLNSPLHF
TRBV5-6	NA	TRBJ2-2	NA	TGTGCCAGCAGCTTGAGGCGGGGCACCGGGGAGCTGTTTTTT	CASSLRRGTGELFF
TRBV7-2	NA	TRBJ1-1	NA	TGTGCCAGCAGCCCGTGGTGGGGGGTGAACACTGAAGCTTTCTTT	CASSPWWGVNTEAFF
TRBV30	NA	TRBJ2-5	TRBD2	TGTGCCTGGAGTGGGGTAGCGGGAGGGAACCTGGAGACCCAGTACTTC	CAWSGVAGGNLETQYF
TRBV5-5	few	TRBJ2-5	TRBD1	TGTGCCAGCAGCTTGGCCGGACAGGGGGGAGAGACCCAGTACTTC	CASSLAGQGGETQYF
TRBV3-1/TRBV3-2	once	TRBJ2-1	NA	TGTGCCAGCAGCGTCGAAAGGGGCAGGAGCTCCTACAATGAGCAGTTCTTC	CASSVERGRSSYNEQFF
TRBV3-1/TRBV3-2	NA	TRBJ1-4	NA	TGTGCCAGCAGCCAGACAGGACAAAAACTGTTTTTT	CASSQTGQKLFF
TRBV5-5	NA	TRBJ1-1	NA	TGTGCCAGCAGCTTAAATTTTGGCAGTCTCGCTTTCTTT	CASSLNFGSLAFF
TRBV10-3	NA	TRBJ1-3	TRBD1	TGTGCCATCAGTGTTTTTTCAGGACAGGACTCTGGAAACACCATATATTTT	CAISVFSGQDSGNTIYF
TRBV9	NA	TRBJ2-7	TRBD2	TGTGCCAGCAGCTCAGTAGGGACTAGCGGGAGGAGGGAGCAGTACTTC	CASSSVGTSGRREQYF
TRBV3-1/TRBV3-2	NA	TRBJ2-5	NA	TGTGCCAGCAATAATGGGCGCGAGACCCAGTACTTC	CASNNGRETQYF
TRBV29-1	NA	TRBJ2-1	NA	TGCAGCGTTGAAACACAGGGCGATGAGCAGTTCTTC	CSVETQGDEQFF
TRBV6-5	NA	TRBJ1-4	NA	TGTGCCAGCAGTTACCGGGGGGGGAGGGCCGACGAAAAACTGTTTTTT	CASSYRGGRADEKLFF
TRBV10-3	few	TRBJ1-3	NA	TGTGCCATCAGTGAACAGGTCGGAAACACCATATATTTT	CAISEQVGNTIYF
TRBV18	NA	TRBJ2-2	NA	TGTGCCAGCTCACCCCTAACAGGGAGTAGGACCGGGGAGCTGTTTTTT	CASSPLTGSRTGELFF
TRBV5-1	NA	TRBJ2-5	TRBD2	TGCGCCACCAGGAAGGGACTAGACGGTTTAGGAGAGACCCAGTACTTC	CATRKGLDGLGETQYF
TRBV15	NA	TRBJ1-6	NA	TGTGCCACCAGCAGAGAGGACAGAGATAATTCACCCCTCCACTTT	CATSREDRDNSPLHF
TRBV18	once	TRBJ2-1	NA	TGTGCCAGCGCTAAGTCCCGAACGAACAATGAGCAGTTCTTC	CASAKSRTNNEQFF
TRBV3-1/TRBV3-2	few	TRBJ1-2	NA	TGTGCCAGCAGCGGAGCTAACTATGGCTACACCTTC	CASSGANYGYTF
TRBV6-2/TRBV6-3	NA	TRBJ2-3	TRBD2	TGTGCCAGCAGCCTACGATATCGACTAGCGGGTTTCACAGATACGCAGTATTTT	CASSLRYRLAGFTDTQYF
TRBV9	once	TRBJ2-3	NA	TGTGCCAGCAGCGTAGCTACCAGGGCAGATACGCAGTATTTT	CASSVATRADTQYF
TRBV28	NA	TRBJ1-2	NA	TGTGCCAGCAGCCAAATAGGGGGGGTTGGCTACACCTTC	CASSQIGGVGYTF
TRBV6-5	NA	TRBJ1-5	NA	TGTGCCAGCAGCCACTCCGGTAGCAATCAGCCCCAGCATTTT	CASSHSGSNQPQHF
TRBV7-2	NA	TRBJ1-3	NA	TGTGCCAGCAGCTTAGGGACAGAAGGAAACACCATATATTTT	CASSLGTEGNTIYF
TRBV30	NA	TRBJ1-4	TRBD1	TGTGCCTGGATCCAGGGGGGGACAGGGGGCGAAAAACTGTTTTTT	CAWIQGGTGGEKLFF
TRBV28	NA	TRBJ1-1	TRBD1	TGTGCCAGCAGTACAGACAGGGGAACTGAAGCTTTCTTT	CASSTDRGTEAFF
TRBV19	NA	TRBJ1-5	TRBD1	TGTGCCAGTAGTCCCACAGGGGGCAATCAGCCCCAGCATTTT	CASSPTGGNQPQHF
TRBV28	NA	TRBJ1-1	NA	TGTGCCAGCAACCGGGACAAGCGAGAAGCTTTCTTT	CASNRDKREAFF
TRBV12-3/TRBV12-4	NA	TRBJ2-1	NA	TGTGCCAGCAGTTTCCCTAGCGTCAATGAGCAGTTCTTC	CASSFPSVNEQFF
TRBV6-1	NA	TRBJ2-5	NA	TGTGCCAGCAGTGAACGAGGGAAAGAGACCCAGTACTTC	CASSERGKETQYF